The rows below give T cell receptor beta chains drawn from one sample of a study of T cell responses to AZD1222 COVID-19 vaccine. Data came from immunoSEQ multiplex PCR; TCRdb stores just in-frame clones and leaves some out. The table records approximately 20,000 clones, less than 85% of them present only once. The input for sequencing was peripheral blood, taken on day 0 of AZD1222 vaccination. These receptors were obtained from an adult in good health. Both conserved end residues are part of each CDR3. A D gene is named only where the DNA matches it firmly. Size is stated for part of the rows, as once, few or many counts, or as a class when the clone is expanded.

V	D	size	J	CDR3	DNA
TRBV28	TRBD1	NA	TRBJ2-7	CASSPGTGSSYEQYF	TGTGCCAGCAGTCCTGGGACAGGTAGCTCCTACGAGCAGTACTTC
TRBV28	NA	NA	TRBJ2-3	CASEVRAGSTDTQYF	TGTGCCAGCGAAGTACGTGCGGGGAGCACAGATACGCAGTATTTT
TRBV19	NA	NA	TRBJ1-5	CASSIATHGQPQHF	TGTGCCAGTAGTATTGCAACCCACGGGCAGCCCCAGCATTTT
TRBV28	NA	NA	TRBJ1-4	CASSPVLGELSEKLFF	TGTGCCAGCAGTCCGGTCTTGGGGGAATTGAGTGAAAAACTGTTTTTT
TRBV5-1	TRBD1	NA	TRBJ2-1	CASSRQGVGSNEQFF	TGCGCCAGCAGCCGACAGGGGGTCGGATCCAATGAGCAGTTCTTC
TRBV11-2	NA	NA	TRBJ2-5	CASSSGLEGETQYF	TGTGCCAGCAGCTCTGGACTTGAGGGGGAGACCCAGTACTTC
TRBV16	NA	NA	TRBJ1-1	CASSPTGNTEAFF	TGTGCCAGCAGCCCTACAGGGAACACTGAAGCTTTCTTT
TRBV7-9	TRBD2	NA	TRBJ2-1	CASRSSGSTNEQFF	TGTGCCAGCCGGTCCAGCGGGAGTACAAATGAGCAGTTCTTC
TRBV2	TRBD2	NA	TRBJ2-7	CASREGLGEAYEQYF	TGTGCCAGCAGGGAGGGACTAGGGGAAGCCTACGAGCAGTACTTC
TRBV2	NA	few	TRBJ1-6	CASSRWGYNSPLHF	TGTGCCAGCTCACGGTGGGGTTATAATTCACCCCTCCACTTT
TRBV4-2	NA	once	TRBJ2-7	CASSQDRTGTHLSYEQYF	TGTGCCAGCAGCCAAGATAGAACGGGGACACACCTTTCCTACGAGCAGTACTTC
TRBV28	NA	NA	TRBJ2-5	CASSFGGAGQETQYF	TGTGCCAGCAGTTTTGGGGGGGCTGGCCAAGAGACCCAGTACTTC
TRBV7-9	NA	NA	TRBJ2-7	CASSPGLVSEQYF	TGTGCCAGCAGCCCTGGACTCGTCAGCGAGCAGTACTTC
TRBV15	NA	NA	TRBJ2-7	CATSRQEGYEQYF	TGTGCCACCAGCAGACAAGAAGGGTACGAGCAGTACTTC
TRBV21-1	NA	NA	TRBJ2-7	CASSKYHTSGTDYEQYF	TGTGCCAGCAGCAAATACCACACATCCGGGACAGACTACGAGCAGTACTTC
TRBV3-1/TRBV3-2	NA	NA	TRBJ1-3	CASSQAPGAGRAIYF	TGTGCCAGCAGCCAAGCGCCAGGCGCTGGTAGGGCCATATATTTT
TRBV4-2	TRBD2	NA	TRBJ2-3	CASSPSGGADTQYF	TGTGCCAGCAGCCCCAGCGGGGGGGCAGATACGCAGTATTTT
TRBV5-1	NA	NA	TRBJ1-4	CASSPEATGRGKLFF	TGCGCCAGCAGCCCCGAGGCCACAGGGCGAGGAAAACTGTTTTTT
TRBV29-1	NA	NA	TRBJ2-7	CSVREAWSSYEQYF	TGCAGCGTTAGAGAGGCCTGGAGCTCCTACGAGCAGTACTTC
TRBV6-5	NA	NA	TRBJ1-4	CASSHPSTEKLFF	TGTGCCAGCAGCCACCCGTCAACCGAAAAACTGTTTTTT
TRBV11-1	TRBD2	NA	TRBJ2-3	CASSLAGGRVDTQYF	TGTGCCAGCAGCCTAGCGGGGGGGCGAGTAGATACGCAGTATTTT
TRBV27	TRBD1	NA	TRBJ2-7	CASSLWTGGEQYF	TGTGCCAGCAGTTTATGGACAGGAGGAGAGCAGTACTTC
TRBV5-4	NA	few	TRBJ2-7	CASSFGSKYEQYF	TGTGCCAGCAGCTTTGGTTCGAAATACGAGCAGTACTTC
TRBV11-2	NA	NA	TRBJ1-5	CASSPSRGGQPQHF	TGTGCCAGCAGCCCTTCGAGGGGCGGTCAGCCCCAGCATTTT
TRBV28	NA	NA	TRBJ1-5	CASSLNRQPQHF	TGTGCCAGCAGTTTAAATCGACAGCCCCAGCATTTT
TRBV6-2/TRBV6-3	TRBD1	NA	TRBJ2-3	CASSPTGTGIWDTQYF	TGTGCCAGCAGTCCGACCGGGACAGGGATATGGGATACGCAGTATTTT
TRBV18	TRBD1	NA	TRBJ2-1	CASSPQGASEQFF	TGTGCCAGCTCACCGCAGGGGGCAAGTGAGCAGTTCTTC
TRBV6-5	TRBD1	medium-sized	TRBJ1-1	CASGQGGTEAFF	TGTGCCTCCGGACAGGGTGGCACTGAAGCTTTCTTT
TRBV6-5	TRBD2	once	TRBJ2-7	CASSYTGLAGAHEQYF	TGTGCCAGCAGTTACACGGGACTAGCGGGAGCCCACGAGCAGTACTTC
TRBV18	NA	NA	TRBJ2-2	CASSPLPADSNTGELFF	TGTGCCAGCTCACCACTCCCCGCGGATTCGAACACCGGGGAGCTGTTTTTT
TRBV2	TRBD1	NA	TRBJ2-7	CASSRQGRRNEQYF	TGTGCCAGCAGTCGACAGGGGAGGAGGAACGAGCAGTACTTC
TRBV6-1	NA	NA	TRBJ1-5	CASSEASSQHF	TGTGCCAGCAGTGAGGCCTCCTCCCAGCATTTT
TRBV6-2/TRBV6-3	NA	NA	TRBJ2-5	CASSYQWGSFQETQYF	TGTGCCAGCAGTTATCAGTGGGGCTCGTTCCAAGAGACCCAGTACTTC
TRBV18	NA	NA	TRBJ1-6	CASSRRQDSPLHF	TGTGCCAGCTCACGTCGACAGGACTCACCCCTCCACTTT
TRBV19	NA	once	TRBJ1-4	CASSIWRTSVREKLFF	TGTGCCAGTAGTATCTGGAGGACATCGGTTCGAGAAAAACTGTTTTTT
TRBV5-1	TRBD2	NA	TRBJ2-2	CASSFTSGGATGELFF	TGCGCCAGCAGCTTCACTAGCGGGGGCGCCACCGGGGAGCTGTTTTTT
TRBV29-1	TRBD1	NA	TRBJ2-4	CSVGDRGLNIQYF	TGCAGCGTAGGGGACAGGGGGCTAAACATTCAGTACTTC
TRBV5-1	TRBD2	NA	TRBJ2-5	CASSVDRGAQYF	TGCGCCAGCAGCGTGGACCGGGGGGCCCAGTACTTC
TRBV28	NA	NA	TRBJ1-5	CASSFPLSQPQHF	TGTGCCAGCAGTTTTCCTCTAAGTCAGCCCCAGCATTTT
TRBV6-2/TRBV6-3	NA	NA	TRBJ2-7	CASSYIGPQEQYF	TGTGCCAGCAGTTACATCGGACCCCAAGAGCAGTACTTC
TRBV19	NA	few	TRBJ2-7	CASRTSGSPIYEQYF	TGTGCCAGTAGAACTTCAGGGAGTCCCATCTACGAGCAGTACTTC
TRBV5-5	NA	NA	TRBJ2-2	CASSLLARGPGELFF	TGTGCCAGCAGCTTGTTGGCCCGGGGGCCCGGGGAGCTGTTTTTT
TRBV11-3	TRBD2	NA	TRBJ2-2	CASSPRGIYGNTGELFF	TGTGCCAGCAGCCCGCGGGGGATCTATGGGAACACCGGGGAGCTGTTTTTT
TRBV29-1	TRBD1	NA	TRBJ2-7	CSAGTVYEQYF	TGCAGCGCCGGGACAGTCTACGAGCAGTACTTC
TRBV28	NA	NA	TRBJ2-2	CASTSDQFGLFF	TGTGCCAGCACCTCGGATCAGTTTGGGCTGTTTTTT
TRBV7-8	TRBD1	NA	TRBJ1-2	CASSPIDRGKGYTF	TGTGCCAGCAGCCCCATTGACAGGGGCAAGGGCTACACCTTC
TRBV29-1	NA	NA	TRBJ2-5	CSVDGTYPETQYF	TGCAGCGTTGATGGGACCTACCCCGAGACCCAGTACTTC
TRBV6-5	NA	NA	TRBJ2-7	CASSTSPIMSYEQYF	TGTGCCAGCAGTACGTCCCCGATCATGTCCTACGAGCAGTACTTC
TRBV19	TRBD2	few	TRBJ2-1	CASSSGTPTEQFF	TGTGCCAGTTCAAGCGGGACTCCCACTGAGCAGTTCTTC
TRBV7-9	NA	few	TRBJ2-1	CASNWNRDEQFF	TGTGCCAGCAACTGGAATAGGGATGAGCAGTTCTTC
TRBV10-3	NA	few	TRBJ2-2	CAISESAESTGELFF	TGTGCCATCAGTGAGTCGGCAGAGAGCACCGGGGAGCTGTTTTTT